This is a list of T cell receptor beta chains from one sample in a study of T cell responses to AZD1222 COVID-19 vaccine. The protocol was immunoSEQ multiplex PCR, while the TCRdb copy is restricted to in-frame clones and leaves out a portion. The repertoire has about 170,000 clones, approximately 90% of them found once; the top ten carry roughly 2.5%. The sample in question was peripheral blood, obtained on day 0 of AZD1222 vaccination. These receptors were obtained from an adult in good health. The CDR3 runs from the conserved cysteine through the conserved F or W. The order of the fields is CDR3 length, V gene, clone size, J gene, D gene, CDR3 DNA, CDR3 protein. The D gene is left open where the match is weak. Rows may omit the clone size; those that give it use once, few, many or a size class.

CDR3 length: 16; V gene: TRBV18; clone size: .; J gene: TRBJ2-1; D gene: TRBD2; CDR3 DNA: TGTGCCAGCTCACCAAGCGGGCCTAGCGGGAGTAATGAGCAGTTCTTC; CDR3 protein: CASSPSGPSGSNEQFF
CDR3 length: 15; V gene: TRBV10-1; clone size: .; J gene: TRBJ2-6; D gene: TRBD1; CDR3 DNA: TGCGCCAGCAGCAAAGGGGGCGGTGGGGCCAACGTCCTGACTTTC; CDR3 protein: CASSKGGGGANVLTF
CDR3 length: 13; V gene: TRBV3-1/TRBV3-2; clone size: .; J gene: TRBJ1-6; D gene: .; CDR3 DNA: TGTGCCAGCAGCCTAGGTCGGTACTCACCCCTCCACTTT; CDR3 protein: CASSLGRYSPLHF
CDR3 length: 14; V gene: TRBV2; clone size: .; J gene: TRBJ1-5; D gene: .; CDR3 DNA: TGTGCCAGCAGGGGCGGGTGGGGCAATCAGCCCCAGCATTTT; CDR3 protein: CASRGGWGNQPQHF
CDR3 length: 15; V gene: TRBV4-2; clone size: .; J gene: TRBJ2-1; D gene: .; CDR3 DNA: TGTGCCAGCAGCCAAGGTGGTTCCTCCTACAATGAGCAGTTCTTC; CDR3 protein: CASSQGGSSYNEQFF
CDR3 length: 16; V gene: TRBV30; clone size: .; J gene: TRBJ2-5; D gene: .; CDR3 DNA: TGTGCCTGGAGTGTAAAACATGTCGGCAGCAGGGAGACCCAGTACTTC; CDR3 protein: CAWSVKHVGSRETQYF
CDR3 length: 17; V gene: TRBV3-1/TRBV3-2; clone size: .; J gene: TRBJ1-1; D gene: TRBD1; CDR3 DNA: TGTGCCAGCAGAGGGGACAGGGGAGGAACCTTGAACACTGAAGCTTTCTTT; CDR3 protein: CASRGDRGGTLNTEAFF
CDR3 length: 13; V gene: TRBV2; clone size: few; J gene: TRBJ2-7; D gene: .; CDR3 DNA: TGTGCCAGCAGTGAGGGGAGTTCCTACGAGCAGTACTTC; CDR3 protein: CASSEGSSYEQYF
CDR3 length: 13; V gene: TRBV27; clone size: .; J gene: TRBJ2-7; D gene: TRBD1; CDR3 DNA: TGTGCCAGCAGTCTGGACAGGGGGCGCGAGCAGTACTTC; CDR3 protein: CASSLDRGREQYF
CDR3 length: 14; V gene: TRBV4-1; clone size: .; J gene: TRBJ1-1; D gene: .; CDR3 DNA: TGCGCCAGCAGCCTGACCGGGTCGAACACTGAAGCTTTCTTT; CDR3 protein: CASSLTGSNTEAFF
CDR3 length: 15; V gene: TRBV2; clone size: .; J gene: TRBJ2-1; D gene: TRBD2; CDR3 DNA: TGTGCCAGCATAGCGGGACGGGGCCCCTACAATGAGCAGTTCTTC; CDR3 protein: CASIAGRGPYNEQFF
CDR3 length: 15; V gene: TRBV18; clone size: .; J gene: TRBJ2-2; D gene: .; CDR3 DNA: TGTGCCAGCTCACCAATGGACAGGAACACCGGGGAGCTGTTTTTT; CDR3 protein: CASSPMDRNTGELFF
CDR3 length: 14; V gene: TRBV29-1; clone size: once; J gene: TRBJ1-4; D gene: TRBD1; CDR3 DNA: TGCAGCGTTCTCACAGGGGAGGCTAATGAAAAACTGTTTTTT; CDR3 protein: CSVLTGEANEKLFF
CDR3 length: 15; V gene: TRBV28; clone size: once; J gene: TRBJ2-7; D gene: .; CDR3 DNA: TGTGCCAGCAGCCCGAATTCGGGTTTGTACTCCGAGCAGTACTTC; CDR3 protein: CASSPNSGLYSEQYF
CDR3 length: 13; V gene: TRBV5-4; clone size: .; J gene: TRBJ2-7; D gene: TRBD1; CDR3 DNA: TGTGCCAGCGGGACAGGGGGCTCCTACGAGCAGTACTTC; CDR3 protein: CASGTGGSYEQYF
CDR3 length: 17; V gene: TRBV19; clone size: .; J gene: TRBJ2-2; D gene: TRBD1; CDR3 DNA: TGTGCCAGTAGAAAAACCCCGGGACAGGGGAACACCGGGGAGCTGTTTTTT; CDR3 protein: CASRKTPGQGNTGELFF
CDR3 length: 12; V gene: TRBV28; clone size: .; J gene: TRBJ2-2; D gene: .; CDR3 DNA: TGTGCCAGCAATAGTGCCACCGGGGAGCTGTTTTTT; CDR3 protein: CASNSATGELFF
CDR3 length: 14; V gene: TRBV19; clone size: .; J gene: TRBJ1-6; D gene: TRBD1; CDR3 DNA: TGTGCCAGTAGTACTGGACAGGGGAGTTCACCCCTCCACTTT; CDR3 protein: CASSTGQGSSPLHF
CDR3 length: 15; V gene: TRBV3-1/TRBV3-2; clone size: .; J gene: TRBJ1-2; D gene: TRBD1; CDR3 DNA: TGTGCCAGCAGCCACCTAAGAGGGGGCAGTGGTGGCTACACCTTC; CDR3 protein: CASSHLRGGSGGYTF
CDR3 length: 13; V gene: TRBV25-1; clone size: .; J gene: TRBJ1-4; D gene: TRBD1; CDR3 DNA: TGTGCCAGCAGTGCACAGGGGTATGAAAAACTGTTTTTT; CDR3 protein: CASSAQGYEKLFF
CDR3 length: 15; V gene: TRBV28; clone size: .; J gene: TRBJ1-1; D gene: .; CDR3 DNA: TGTGCCAGCAGTCCCTGGAGGGCAGAGAACACTGAAGCTTTCTTT; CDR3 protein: CASSPWRAENTEAFF
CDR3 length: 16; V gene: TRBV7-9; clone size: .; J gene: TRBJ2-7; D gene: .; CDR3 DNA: TGTGCCAGCAGTCAGGGCCCCCGAGTTCAATACTACGAGCAGTACTTC; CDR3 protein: CASSQGPRVQYYEQYF
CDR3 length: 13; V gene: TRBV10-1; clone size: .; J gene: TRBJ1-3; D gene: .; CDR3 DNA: TGCGCCCGTGGACTTCGCCCGGGAAACACCATATATTTT; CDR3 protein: CARGLRPGNTIYF
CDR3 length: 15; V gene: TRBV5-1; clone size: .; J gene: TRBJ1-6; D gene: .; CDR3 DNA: TGCGCCAGCAGACTCGGGTGGGGTGGCAATTCACCCCTCCACTTT; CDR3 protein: CASRLGWGGNSPLHF
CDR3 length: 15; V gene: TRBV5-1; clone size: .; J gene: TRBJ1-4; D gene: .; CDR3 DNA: TGCGCCAGCAGCTTGCTGACCGGGACTAATGAAAAACTGTTTTTT; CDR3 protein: CASSLLTGTNEKLFF
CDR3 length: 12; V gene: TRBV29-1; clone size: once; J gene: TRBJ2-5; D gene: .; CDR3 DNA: TGCAGCGTTGATGGAGGTGAGGAGACCCAGTACTTC; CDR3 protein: CSVDGGEETQYF
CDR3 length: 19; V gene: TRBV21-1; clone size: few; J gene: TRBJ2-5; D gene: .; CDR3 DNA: TGTGCCAGCAGCAAAGAGGGTCCCAAACGGGAGCCCAACCAAGAGACCCAGTACTTC; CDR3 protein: CASSKEGPKREPNQETQYF
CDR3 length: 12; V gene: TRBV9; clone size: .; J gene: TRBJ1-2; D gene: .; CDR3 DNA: TGTGCCAGCAGCGTAGCTGGGGGCGGCTACACCTTC; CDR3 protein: CASSVAGGGYTF
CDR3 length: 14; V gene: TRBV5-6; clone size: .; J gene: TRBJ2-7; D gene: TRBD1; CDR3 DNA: TGTGCCAGCAGCTTGACGCAACGGACAGGGGGGCAGTACTTC; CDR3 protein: CASSLTQRTGGQYF
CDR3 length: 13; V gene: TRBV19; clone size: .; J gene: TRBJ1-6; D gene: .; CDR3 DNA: TGTGCCAGTAGTATAGGCGTCAATTCACCCCTCCACTTT; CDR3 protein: CASSIGVNSPLHF
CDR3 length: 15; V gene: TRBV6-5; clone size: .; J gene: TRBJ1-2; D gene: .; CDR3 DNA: TGTGCCAGCAGGCCCTTACGGGCTCGACCGGATGGCTACACCTTC; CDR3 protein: CASRPLRARPDGYTF
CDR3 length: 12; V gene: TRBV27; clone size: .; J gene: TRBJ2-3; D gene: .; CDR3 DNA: TGTGCCAGCAGTCGGACCACAGATACGCAGTATTTT; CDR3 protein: CASSRTTDTQYF
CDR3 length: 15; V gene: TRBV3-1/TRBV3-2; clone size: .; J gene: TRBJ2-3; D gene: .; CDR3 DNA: TGTGCCAGCAGCCAAGGAACAGGGACCACAGATACGCAGTATTTT; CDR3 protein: CASSQGTGTTDTQYF
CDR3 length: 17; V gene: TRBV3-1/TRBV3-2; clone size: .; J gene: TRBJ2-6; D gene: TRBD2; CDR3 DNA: TGTGCCAGCAGCCAAGATGCTAGCGGGACTGGGGCCAACGTCCTGACTTTC; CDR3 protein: CASSQDASGTGANVLTF
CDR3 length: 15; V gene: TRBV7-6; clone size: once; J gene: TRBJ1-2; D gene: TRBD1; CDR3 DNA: TGTGCCAGCAGCTTAGTGACAGGGATCGACTATGGCTACACCTTC; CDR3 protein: CASSLVTGIDYGYTF
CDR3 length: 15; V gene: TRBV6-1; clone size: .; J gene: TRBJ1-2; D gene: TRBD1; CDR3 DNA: TGTGCCAGCAGTGACCCGGGACAGGGTAACTATGGCTACACCTTC; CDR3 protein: CASSDPGQGNYGYTF
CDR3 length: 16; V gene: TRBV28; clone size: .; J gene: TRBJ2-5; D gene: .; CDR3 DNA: TGTGCCAGCAGTTTTGCGCCCGAACCCGTCCAAGAGACCCAGTACTTC; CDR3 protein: CASSFAPEPVQETQYF
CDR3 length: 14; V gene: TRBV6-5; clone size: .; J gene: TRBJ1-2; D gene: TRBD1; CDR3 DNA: TGTGCCAGCAAGCTGACAGGGGGAAGCTATGGCTACACCTTC; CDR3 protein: CASKLTGGSYGYTF
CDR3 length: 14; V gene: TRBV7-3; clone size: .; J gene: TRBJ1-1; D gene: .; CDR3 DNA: TGTGCCAGCAGCTTTCGTACAAGGGGCGACGAAGCTTTCTTT; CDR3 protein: CASSFRTRGDEAFF
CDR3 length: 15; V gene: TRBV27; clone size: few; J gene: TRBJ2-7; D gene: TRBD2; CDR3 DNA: TGTGCCAGCAGTCCCCTGGGCGGGAGCCTTTACGAGCAGTACTTC; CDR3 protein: CASSPLGGSLYEQYF
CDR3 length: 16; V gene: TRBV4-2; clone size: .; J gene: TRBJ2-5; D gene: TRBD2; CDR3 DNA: TGTGCCAGCAGCCAAGGGACGGGAGGGGGGCAAGAGACCCAGTACTTC; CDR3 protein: CASSQGTGGGQETQYF
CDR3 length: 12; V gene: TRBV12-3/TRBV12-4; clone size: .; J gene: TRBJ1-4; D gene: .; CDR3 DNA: TGTGCCAGCAGACCCGGGAGTGAAAAACTGTTTTTT; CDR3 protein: CASRPGSEKLFF
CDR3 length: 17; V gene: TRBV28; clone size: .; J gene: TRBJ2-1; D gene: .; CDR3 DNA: TGTGCCAGCAGCCCATACACAGGGATGGCGGCTAGCAATGAGCAGTTCTTC; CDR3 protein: CASSPYTGMAASNEQFF
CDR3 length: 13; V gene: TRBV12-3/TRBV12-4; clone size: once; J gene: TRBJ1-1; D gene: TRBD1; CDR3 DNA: TGTGCCAGCAGTTCCGCGGGACAGGGTGAAGCTTTCTTT; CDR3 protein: CASSSAGQGEAFF
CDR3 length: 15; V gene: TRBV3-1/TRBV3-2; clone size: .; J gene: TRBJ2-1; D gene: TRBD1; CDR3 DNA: TGTGCCAGCAGCCAAAGCGACAGGGGGCGACCTGAGCAGTTCTTC; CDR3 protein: CASSQSDRGRPEQFF
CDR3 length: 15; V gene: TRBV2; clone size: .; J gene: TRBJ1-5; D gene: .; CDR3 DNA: TGTGCCAGCAGTGAAGCGTCCGGGGGCAATCAGCCCCAGCATTTT; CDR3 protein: CASSEASGGNQPQHF
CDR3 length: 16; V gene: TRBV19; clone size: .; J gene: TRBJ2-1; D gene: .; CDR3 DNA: TGTGCCAGTAGTACCTCGACCGCCGGACGAGGCAATGAGCAGTTCTTC; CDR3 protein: CASSTSTAGRGNEQFF
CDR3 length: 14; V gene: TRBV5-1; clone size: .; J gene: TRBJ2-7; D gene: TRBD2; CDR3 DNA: TGCGCCAGCAGCTTGTCTGGACTAGCCTCCGAGCAGTACTTC; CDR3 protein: CASSLSGLASEQYF
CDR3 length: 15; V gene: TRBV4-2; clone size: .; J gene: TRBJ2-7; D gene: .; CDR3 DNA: TGTGCCAGCAGGGAGAACGTGGGGAGTCGCTACGAGCAGTACTTC; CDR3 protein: CASRENVGSRYEQYF
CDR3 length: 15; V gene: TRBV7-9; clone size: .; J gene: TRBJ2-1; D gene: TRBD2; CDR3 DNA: TGTGCCAGCAGCTTAAGGACTAGCGAATACAATGAGCAGTTCTTC; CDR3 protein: CASSLRTSEYNEQFF
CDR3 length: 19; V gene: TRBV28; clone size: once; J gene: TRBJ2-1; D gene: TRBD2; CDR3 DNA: TGTGCCAGCAGCCTGGGGCACCGCGGGAGGGCCAGGGCCTACAATGAGCAGTTCTTC; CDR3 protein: CASSLGHRGRARAYNEQFF
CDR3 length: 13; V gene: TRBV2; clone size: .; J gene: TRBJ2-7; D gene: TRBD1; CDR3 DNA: TGTGCCAGCAGTGAAGGGACAGGGGGCGAGCAGTACTTC; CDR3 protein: CASSEGTGGEQYF
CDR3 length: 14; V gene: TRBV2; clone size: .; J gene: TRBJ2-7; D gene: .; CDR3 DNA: TGTGCCAGCAGTGAAACGGCCCTAGTGTTCGAGCAGTACTTC; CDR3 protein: CASSETALVFEQYF
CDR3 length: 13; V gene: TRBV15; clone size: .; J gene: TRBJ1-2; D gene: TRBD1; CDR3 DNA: TGTGCCACCAGCGGGAGACAGGGGTATGGCTACACCTTC; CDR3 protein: CATSGRQGYGYTF